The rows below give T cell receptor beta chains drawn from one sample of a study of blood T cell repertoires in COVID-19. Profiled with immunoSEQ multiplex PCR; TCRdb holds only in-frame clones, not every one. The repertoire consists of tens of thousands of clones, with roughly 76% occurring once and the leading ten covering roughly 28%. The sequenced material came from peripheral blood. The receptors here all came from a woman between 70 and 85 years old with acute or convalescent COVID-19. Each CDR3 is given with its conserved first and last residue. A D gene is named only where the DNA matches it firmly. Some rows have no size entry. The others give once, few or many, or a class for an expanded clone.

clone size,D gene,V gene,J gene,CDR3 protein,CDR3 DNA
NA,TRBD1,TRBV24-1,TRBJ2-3,CATSDRRQGAFGDTQYF,TGTGCCACCAGTGACCGCAGACAGGGGGCGTTTGGCGATACGCAGTATTTT
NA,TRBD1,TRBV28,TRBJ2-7,CASSLYGDRGEDEQYF,TGTGCCAGCAGTTTATATGGGGACAGGGGTGAGGACGAGCAGTACTTC
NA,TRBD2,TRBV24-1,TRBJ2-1,CATSDSSGGSYNEQFF,TGTGCCACCAGTGATTCCTCGGGAGGCTCCTACAATGAGCAGTTCTTC
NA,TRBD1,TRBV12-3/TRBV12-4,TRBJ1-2,CASSPQGADGYTF,TGTGCCAGCAGTCCGCAGGGGGCTGATGGCTACACCTTC
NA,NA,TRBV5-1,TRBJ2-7,CASSTRTTPEQYF,TGCGCCAGCAGCACCCGAACGACTCCGGAGCAGTACTTC
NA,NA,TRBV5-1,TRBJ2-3,CASSFIRQRGTDTQYF,TGCGCCAGCAGCTTCATCAGGCAAAGAGGCACAGATACGCAGTATTTT
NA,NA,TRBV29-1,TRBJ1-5,CSVAQQGRGQPQHF,TGCAGCGTTGCACAACAGGGACGGGGTCAGCCCCAGCATTTT
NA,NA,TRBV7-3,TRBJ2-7,CASSRRQGVEQYF,TGTGCCAGCAGCCGAAGGCAGGGCGTCGAGCAGTACTTC
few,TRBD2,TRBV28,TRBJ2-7,CASRREGGGRGHEQYF,TGTGCCAGCAGACGGGAGGGAGGCGGGAGAGGGCACGAGCAGTACTTC
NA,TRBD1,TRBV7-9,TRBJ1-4,CASSLVRGQVEKLFF,TGTGCCAGCAGCTTAGTCAGGGGGCAGGTTGAAAAACTGTTTTTT
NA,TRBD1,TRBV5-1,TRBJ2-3,CASSFSPPGTGTDTQYF,TGCGCCAGCAGCTTCTCCCCCCCCGGGACAGGCACAGATACGCAGTATTTT
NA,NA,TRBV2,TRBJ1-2,CASQPENNYGYTF,TGTGCCAGTCAACCGGAGAATAACTATGGCTACACCTTC
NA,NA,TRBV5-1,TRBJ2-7,CASSLRQFYEQYF,TGCGCCAGCAGCTTGCGACAGTTCTACGAGCAGTACTTC
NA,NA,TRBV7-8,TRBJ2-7,CASSLLQSPQSYEQYF,TGTGCCAGCAGCTTACTGCAGTCTCCCCAGTCCTACGAGCAGTACTTC
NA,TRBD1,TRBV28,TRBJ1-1,CASYAPGQGNTEAFF,TGTGCCAGCTACGCCCCGGGACAGGGAAACACTGAAGCTTTCTTT
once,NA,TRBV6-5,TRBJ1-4,CASSYSFTEMKRLFF,TGTGCCAGCAGTTACTCGTTCACAGAAATGAAAAGGCTGTTTTTT
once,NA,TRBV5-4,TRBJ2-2,CASSLEALVSGELFF,TGTGCCAGCAGCTTGGAGGCGCTAGTTTCCGGGGAGCTGTTTTTT
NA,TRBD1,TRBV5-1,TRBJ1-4,CASSLAPTGLNEKLFF,TGCGCCAGCAGCTTGGCCCCGACAGGGTTGAATGAAAAACTGTTTTTT
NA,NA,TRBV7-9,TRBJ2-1,CASSSQGTGEQFF,TGTGCCAGCAGTTCTCAAGGAACGGGTGAGCAGTTCTTC
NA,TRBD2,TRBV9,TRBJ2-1,CASSVGLAGGPLTEQFF,TGTGCCAGCAGCGTAGGCCTAGCGGGGGGGCCGCTGACTGAGCAGTTCTTC
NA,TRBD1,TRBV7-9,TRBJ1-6,CASSRRDSNSPLHF,TGTGCCAGCAGCCGGCGGGACAGTAATTCACCCCTCCACTTT
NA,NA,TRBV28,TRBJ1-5,CASSLSRVQPQHF,TGTGCCAGCAGTTTATCCAGGGTACAGCCCCAGCATTTT
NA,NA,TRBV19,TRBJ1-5,CASSMWQVEYQPQHF,TGTGCCAGTAGTATGTGGCAGGTAGAATATCAGCCCCAGCATTTT
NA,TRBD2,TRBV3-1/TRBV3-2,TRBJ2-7,CASSQGRPSGSGGYLYEQYF,TGTGCCAGCAGCCAAGGCAGGCCTAGCGGCAGCGGGGGGTATCTCTACGAGCAGTACTTC
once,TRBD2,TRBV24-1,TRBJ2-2,CATETSGRGTGELFF,TGTGCCACTGAGACTAGCGGGAGAGGCACCGGGGAGCTGTTTTTT
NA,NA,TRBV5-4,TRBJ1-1,CASSTPPGGTGNTEAFF,TGTGCCAGCAGCACCCCCCCGGGGGGGACTGGGAACACTGAAGCTTTCTTT
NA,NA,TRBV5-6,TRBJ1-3,CASSRDSGNTIYF,TGTGCCAGCAGCCGGGACTCTGGAAACACCATATATTTT
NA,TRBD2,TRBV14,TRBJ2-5,CASSHIPGLAGGETQYF,TGTGCCAGCAGCCATATACCGGGACTAGCGGGGGGAGAGACCCAGTACTTC
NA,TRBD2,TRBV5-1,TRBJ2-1,CASKGSGGPSSYNEQFF,TGCGCCAGCAAGGGGAGCGGGGGGCCAAGCTCCTACAATGAGCAGTTCTTC
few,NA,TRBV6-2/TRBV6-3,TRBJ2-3,CASSYRGLADTDTQYF,TGTGCCAGCAGTTACAGGGGACTTGCCGACACAGATACGCAGTATTTT
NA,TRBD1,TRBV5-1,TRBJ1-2,CASSLFMGRPGQEAYGYTF,TGCGCCAGCAGCTTGTTCATGGGCCGACCGGGACAGGAGGCGTATGGCTACACCTTC
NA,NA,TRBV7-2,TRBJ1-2,CASSDIAMQGGYTF,TGTGCCAGCAGCGACATTGCCATGCAGGGGGGCTACACCTTC
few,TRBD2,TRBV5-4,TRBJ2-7,CASRQSPSGRLYEQYF,TGTGCCAGCAGACAGAGCCCTAGCGGGAGATTGTACGAGCAGTACTTC
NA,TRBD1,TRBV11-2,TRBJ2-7,CATKQGDRGGYEQYF,TGTGCCACCAAGCAAGGGGACAGGGGAGGCTACGAGCAGTACTTC
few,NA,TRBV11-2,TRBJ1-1,CASSLTGLGGTEAFF,TGTGCCAGCAGCTTAACGGGACTTGGAGGGACTGAAGCTTTCTTT
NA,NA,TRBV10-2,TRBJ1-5,CASSESGHRNQPQHF,TGCGCCAGCAGTGAGTCAGGACACCGCAATCAGCCCCAGCATTTT
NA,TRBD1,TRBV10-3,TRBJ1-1,CAITRTGVGTEAFF,TGTGCCATCACCAGAACAGGGGTTGGGACTGAAGCTTTCTTT
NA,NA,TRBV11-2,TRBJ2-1,CASSLDSGQQIHNEQFF,TGTGCCAGCAGCTTAGATTCCGGACAGCAAATACACAATGAGCAGTTCTTC
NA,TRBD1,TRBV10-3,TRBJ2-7,CAISPGTGQLRTYEQYF,TGTGCCATCAGTCCCGGGACAGGGCAATTAAGGACCTACGAGCAGTACTTC
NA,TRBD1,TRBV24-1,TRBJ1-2,CATSGLGQGEYGYTF,TGTGCCACCAGTGGCCTGGGACAGGGGGAATATGGCTACACCTTC
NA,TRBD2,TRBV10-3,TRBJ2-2,CAISGPSGGTNTGELFF,TGTGCCATCAGTGGCCCTAGCGGGGGGACGAACACCGGGGAGCTGTTTTTT
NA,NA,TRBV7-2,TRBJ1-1,CASSFGGLNTEAFF,TGTGCCAGCAGCTTCGGAGGGCTCAACACTGAAGCTTTCTTT
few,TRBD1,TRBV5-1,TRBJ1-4,CASSLEGAKTEKLFF,TGCGCCAGCAGCTTAGAGGGGGCAAAGACTGAAAAACTGTTTTTT
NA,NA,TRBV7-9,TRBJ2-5,CASSLLGRRETQYF,TGTGCCAGCAGCTTACTAGGCCGCCGGGAGACCCAGTACTTC
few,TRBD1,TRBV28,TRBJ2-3,CASSRGQGSGREADTQYF,TGTGCCAGCAGCCGAGGACAGGGTAGCGGAAGGGAGGCGGATACGCAGTATTTT
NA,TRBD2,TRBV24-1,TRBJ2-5,CATSDPGLNQETQYF,TGTGCCACCAGTGACCCGGGACTAAACCAAGAGACCCAGTACTTC
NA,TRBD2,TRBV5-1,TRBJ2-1,CASSTGLAGRDEQFF,TGCGCCAGCAGCACCGGACTAGCGGGAAGAGATGAGCAGTTCTTC
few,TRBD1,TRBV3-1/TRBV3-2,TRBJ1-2,CASSQAGQGVGGYTF,TGTGCCAGCAGCCAAGCTGGACAGGGGGTGGGAGGCTACACCTTC
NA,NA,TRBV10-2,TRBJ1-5,CASSATDSNQPQHF,TGCGCCAGCAGCGCGACAGACAGCAATCAGCCCCAGCATTTT
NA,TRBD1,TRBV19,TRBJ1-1,CASSHGTGGMYTEAFF,TGTGCCAGTAGTCACGGGACAGGGGGCATGTACACTGAAGCTTTCTTT
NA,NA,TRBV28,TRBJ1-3,CASSLSHPGNTIYF,TGTGCCAGCAGTTTATCCCATCCTGGAAACACCATATATTTT
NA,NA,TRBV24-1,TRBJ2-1,CATSDLFSPRDEQFF,TGTGCCACCAGTGATTTGTTCAGCCCCAGGGATGAGCAGTTCTTC
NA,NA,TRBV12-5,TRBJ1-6,CASLRPDGLNSPLHF,TGTGCTAGCCTCAGGCCGGATGGTCTCAATTCACCCCTCCACTTT
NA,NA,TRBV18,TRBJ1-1,CASSPAGGNTEAFF,TGTGCCAGCTCACCAGCAGGAGGGAACACTGAAGCTTTCTTT
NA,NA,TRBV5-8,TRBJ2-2,CASSRWMGGTGELFF,TGTGCCAGCAGCAGGTGGATGGGGGGCACCGGGGAGCTGTTTTTT
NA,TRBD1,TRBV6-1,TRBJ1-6,CASSGRDSSSYNSPLHF,TGTGCCAGCAGTGGCAGGGACAGCAGCTCCTATAATTCACCCCTCCACTTT
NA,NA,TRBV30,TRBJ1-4,CAWSAGFMLFF,TGTGCCTGGAGTGCGGGGTTCATGCTGTTTTTT
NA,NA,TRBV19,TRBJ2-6,CATAQDSGANVLTF,TGTGCCACTGCACAGGACTCTGGGGCCAACGTCCTGACTTTC
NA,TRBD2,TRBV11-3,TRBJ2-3,CASSLEEAGGRTDTQYF,TGTGCCAGCAGCTTAGAAGAAGCGGGAGGTCGCACAGATACGCAGTATTTT
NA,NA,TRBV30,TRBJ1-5,CAWNQEGGGQPQHF,TGTGCCTGGAACCAAGAGGGCGGCGGCCAGCCCCAGCATTTT